The present entry profiles one T cell receptor beta chain with its context. FACS enriched CD8+ TEMRA cells, while bulk CD8+ and CD4+ were negatively isolated. This CDR3 has 15 residues. Germline CDR1 reads MNHNS; CDR2 reads SASEGT. V lost 2 bases to trimming and J lost 5 bases; unmatched junction nucleotides: 7. The data were taken from a study of CD8 T cells in Susac syndrome. RNA, at roughly 0.45 to 1 ug, was reverse transcribed with random hexamers. TCRdb recomputed calls from the immunoSEQ multiplex PCR reads with MiXCR, one row per CDR3 protein. The sample has some 260,000 distinct CDR3 sequences, about 85% seen once.

Sequences were obtained from CD8+ T cells from PBMCs. The V and J genes are TRBV6-1 and TRBJ2-3, with 7 bases lining up with TRBD1. This receptor was identified in a human donor with multiple sclerosis. DNA for the CDR3: TGTGCCAGCAGTGAATGGGACAGAGGTGGAGATACGCAGTATTTT. Its translation: CASSEWDRGGDTQYF.